This T cell receptor (beta chain) was documented in a study of blood T cell repertoires in COVID-19. Study background: Sites in the United States, Italy and Spain provided acute and convalescent COVID-19 samples. Sample material is recorded as cDNA or gDNA derived from T cells, B-cell-depleted T cells, or PBMCs.

V was pared by 7 bases and J by 4 bases, with 10 bases between. The length of the CDR3 is 12 residues. Germline loops: CDR1 SNHLY, CDR2 FYNNEI. Under the authors' procedure: Estimation of nucleated cell counts relied on the amplification of reference gene primers. Assay used: immunoSEQ multiplex PCR; TCRdb lists only in-frame clones, some missing. V, J and clone size were drawn from that table, and D and trimming were deduced from the DNA. The sample shows fewer than 120,000 clones, over 65% of them seen only once. This rearrangement joins TRBV2 to TRBJ1-2; D remains unclear. The clonotype originates from a woman older than 75 with acute or convalescent COVID-19. Material for sequencing was peripheral blood. The DNA of the CDR3 is TGTGCCAGCACTGTCGAAGCCTATGGCTACACCTTC. Its protein is CASTVEAYGYTF.